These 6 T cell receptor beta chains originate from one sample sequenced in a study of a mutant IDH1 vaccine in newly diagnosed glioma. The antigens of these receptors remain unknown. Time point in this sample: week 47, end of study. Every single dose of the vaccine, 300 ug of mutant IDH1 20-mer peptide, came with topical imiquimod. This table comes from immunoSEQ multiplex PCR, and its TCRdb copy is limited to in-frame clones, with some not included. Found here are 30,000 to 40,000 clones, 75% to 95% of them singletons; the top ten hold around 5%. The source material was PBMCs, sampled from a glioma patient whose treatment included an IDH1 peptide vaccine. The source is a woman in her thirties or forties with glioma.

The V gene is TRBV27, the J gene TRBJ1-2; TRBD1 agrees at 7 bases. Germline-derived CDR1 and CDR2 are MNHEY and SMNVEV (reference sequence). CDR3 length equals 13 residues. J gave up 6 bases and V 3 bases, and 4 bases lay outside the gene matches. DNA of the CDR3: TGTGCCAGCAGTTTTCGACAGGGTCATGGCTACACCTTC. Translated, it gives CASSFRQGHGYTF.

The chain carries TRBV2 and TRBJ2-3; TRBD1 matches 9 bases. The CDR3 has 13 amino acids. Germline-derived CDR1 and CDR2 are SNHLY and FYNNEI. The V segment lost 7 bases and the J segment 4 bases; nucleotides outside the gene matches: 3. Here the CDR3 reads CASTGTGPDTQYF. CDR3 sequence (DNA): TGTGCCAGCACCGGGACAGGGCCAGATACGCAGTATTTT.

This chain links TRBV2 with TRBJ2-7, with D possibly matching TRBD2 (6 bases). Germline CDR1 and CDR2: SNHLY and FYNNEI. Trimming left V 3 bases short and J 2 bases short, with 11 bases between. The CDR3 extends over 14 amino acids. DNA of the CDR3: TGTGCCAGCAGTGATAACGGAGGGCCCTACGAGCAGTACTTC. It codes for CASSDNGGPYEQYF.

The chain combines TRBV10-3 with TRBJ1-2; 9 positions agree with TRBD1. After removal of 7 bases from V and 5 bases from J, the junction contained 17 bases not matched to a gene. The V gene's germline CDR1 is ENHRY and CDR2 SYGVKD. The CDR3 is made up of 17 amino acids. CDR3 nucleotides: TGTGCCATCATGGGGCGGCAGGGACAGGGTGGAGAGTATGGCTACACCTTC. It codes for CAIMGRQGQGGEYGYTF.

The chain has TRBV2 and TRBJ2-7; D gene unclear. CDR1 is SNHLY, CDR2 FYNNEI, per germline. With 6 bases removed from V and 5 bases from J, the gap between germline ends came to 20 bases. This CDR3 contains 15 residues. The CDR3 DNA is TGTGCCAGCAGGGCAATCGGGTCAGATCCAGACGAGCAGTACTTC. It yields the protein CASRAIGSDPDEQYF.

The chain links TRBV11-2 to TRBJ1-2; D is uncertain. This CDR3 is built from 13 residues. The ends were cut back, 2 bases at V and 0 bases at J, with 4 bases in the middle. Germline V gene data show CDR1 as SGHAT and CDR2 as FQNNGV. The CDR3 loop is CASSLSTNYGYTF. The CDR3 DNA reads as TGTGCCAGCAGCTTATCGACTAACTATGGCTACACCTTC.